This T cell receptor beta chain came from a study of blood T cell repertoires in COVID-19. This clone was found once. Profiled with immunoSEQ multiplex PCR; TCRdb holds only in-frame clones, not every one. The sample holds approximately 300,000 clones; more than 70% are singletons and the top ten take about 5%. The CDR3 extends over 13 amino acids. J was trimmed by 12 bases and V by 9 bases; bases with no gene match: 11. The germline gives CDR1 MNHEY, CDR2 SVGAGI. Cohorts were based on clinical histories the participants reported. Cohort 3 donors were reported recovered after two negative PCRs, clearance, or symptom resolution.

The chain employs TRBV6-5 and TRBJ1-6; 7 bases agree with TRBD1. The receptor's source is a woman in her 30s who had recovered from COVID-19. The material sequenced was PBMCs or T cells enriched from blood (not recorded which). The CDR3 reads CASRGGRGGPLHF. CDR3 DNA: TGTGCCAGTCGAGGGGGCAGGGGAGGACCCCTCCACTTT.